The clone carrying this TCR beta chain showed up many times. Its target is unknown. This entry belongs to a study of T cell repertoires in cytomegalovirus infection. Study findings and constraints: Within the response measured ex vivo, HLA-C-restricted CMV-specific TCR beta clonotypes were dominant.

TCRdb used MiXCR to reprocess the reads, holding one entry per CDR3 protein. Altogether under 250,000 distinct CDR3 sequences are present, roughly 12% being singletons, with the ten largest covering roughly 1.7%. Trimming left V 1 base short and J 9 bases short, with 13 bases between. This CDR3 is 14 amino acids long. The V gene's germline CDR1 is SGHTA and CDR2 FQGNSA. Sequenced input: PBMCs. The clonotype originates from a human donor in good health (CMV status not recorded). Some clones in this sample may be carry-over from other donors' samples. The V call is TRBV7-2, the J call TRBJ1-5; unclear D gene. This CDR3 is CASSLGIWAPPQHF. The CDR3 region has the DNA TGTGCCAGCAGCTTAGGGATCTGGGCCCCGCCCCAGCATTTT.